A single sample is the source of the 27 T cell receptor beta chains below, sequenced in a study of blood T cell repertoires in COVID-19. Only in-frame clones appear in the TCRdb table, and some are missing; sequencing was by immunoSEQ multiplex PCR. This sample carries approximately 110,000 clones, more than 80% of them seen once, and the ten largest clones take about 32%. Sequencing input: peripheral blood. The receptors were gathered from a woman older than 75 with acute or convalescent COVID-19.

Written as DNA, the CDR3 is TGTGCCAGCAAGATATACAACTCGGGTGAAAAACTGTTTTTT. Its translation is CASKIYNSGEKLFF. The V call is TRBV5-8, the J call TRBJ1-4; D is ambiguous. The CDR3 is 14 residues long. V lost 6 bases to trimming and J lost 7 bases, with 16 bases between them. The germline CDR1 and CDR2 sequences are SGHTS and YDEGEE.

V and J are TRBV11-2 and TRBJ1-6; 7 positions agree with TRBD1. In germline, CDR1 is SGHAT, CDR2 FQNNGV. The CDR3 consists of 15 residues. The trim removed 4 bases at V and 6 bases at J, leaving 6 bases unmatched. Here the CDR3 reads CASSSRQGRNSPLHF. In nucleotides, the CDR3 is TGTGCCAGCAGCTCAAGACAGGGTCGTAATTCACCCCTCCACTTT.

The chain carries TRBV3-1 (or the pseudogene TRBV3-2) and TRBJ2-3; D not certain. Germline V CDR1 and CDR2: LGHDT, YNNKEL (reference sequence). V was trimmed by 6 bases and J by 8 bases, leaving 12 bases between them. This CDR3 spans 12 amino acids. The CDR3 is CASRLGLGTQYF. In DNA, the CDR3 is TGTGCCAGCAGACTGGGCCTGGGTACGCAGTATTTT.

The V and J genes are TRBV2 and TRBJ1-1, with D possibly being TRBD1 (6 bases). The length of the CDR3 is 12 residues. Germline values: CDR1 SNHLY, CDR2 FYNNEI. The V gene lost 6 bases and the J gene lost 7 bases, with 12 bases spanning the gap. CDR3 region: CASSARGGEAFF. As DNA, the CDR3 is TGTGCCAGCAGCGCTAGGGGGGGTGAAGCTTTCTTT.

The gene calls are TRBV18 and TRBJ2-3; 10 bases map to TRBD2. The CDR3 loop spans 14 amino acids. J lost 4 bases, V lost 4 bases, and 2 bases had no gene match. CDR1 is KGHSH and CDR2 is LQKENI in the germline V gene. CDR3 coding DNA: TGTGCCAGCTCACGGAGCGGGGGGGCAGATACGCAGTATTTT. Protein product: CASSRSGGADTQYF.

This chain joins TRBV19 and TRBJ1-5; D is ambiguous. The CDR3 length is 13 residues. V was shortened by 8 bases and J by 2 bases, with 10 bases between the two germline ends. CDR1 and CDR2 from the germline V gene are LNHDA and SQIVND (reference sequence). CDR3 nucleotide sequence: TGTGCCAGTGGGCGAGACGGCAATCAGCCCCAGCATTTT. It translates to CASGRDGNQPQHF.

This chain links TRBV12-3 or TRBV12-4 with TRBJ1-1; a weak D match, TRBD1 (5 bases). Trimming left V 8 bases short and J 0 bases short, with 10 bases between. The CDR3 covers 13 residues. The CDR3 DNA reads as TGTGCCAGCCGAACAGGTCTGAACACTGAAGCTTTCTTT. It is translated as CASRTGLNTEAFF.

The CDR3 sequence: CASSTDRLNTEAFF. CDR3 sequence (DNA): TGTGCCAGCAGCACAGACAGACTGAACACTGAAGCTTTCTTT. The chain links TRBV6-2 or TRBV6-3 to TRBJ1-1; possible D gene TRBD1, 5 bases. The CDR3 spans 14 residues. The germline CDR1 and CDR2 sequences are MNHEY and SVGEGT. The ends were cut back, 6 bases at V and 0 bases at J, with 11 bases in the middle.

The rearrangement uses TRBV10-2 and TRBJ2-5; 7 bases fit TRBD1. J gave up 4 bases and V 4 bases, and 6 bases lay outside the gene matches. Germline V gene data show CDR1 as WSHSY and CDR2 as SAAADI. The CDR3 consists of 14 residues. The CDR3 loop is CASSVTGVAETQYF. CDR3 nucleotides: TGCGCCAGCAGTGTAACAGGGGTGGCAGAGACCCAGTACTTC.

The rearrangement joins TRBV19 to TRBJ1-4, with 7 bases fitting TRBD1. CDR1 is LNHDA, CDR2 SQIVND, per germline (reference sequence). V shed 7 bases, J shed 7 bases, and the junction held 9 bases outside the gene matches. The CDR3 has 14 amino acids. CDR3 residues: CASTSTGKGEKLFF. The CDR3 nucleotides read TGTGCCAGTACCTCGACAGGGAAGGGTGAAAAACTGTTTTTT.

The V call is TRBV5-1, the J call TRBJ1-2; 9 nucleotides align to TRBD1. V was clipped by 5 bases and J by 7 bases; unmatched bases: 18. The CDR3 is 17 residues long. Germline V gene sequence: CDR1 SGHRS, CDR2 YFSETQ. CDR3 nucleotide sequence: TGCGCCAGCAGTCCCGGACAGGGGCTTACTTCCTTCGGTGGCTACACCTTC. It codes for CASSPGQGLTSFGGYTF.

The rearrangement uses TRBV11-3 and TRBJ2-5; 7 nucleotides match TRBD2. Germline-derived CDR1 and CDR2 are SGHNT and YENEEA. The CDR3 extends over 15 amino acids. Trimming cost V 5 bases and J 5 bases; bases outside gene matches: 11. CDR3 region: CASSTRSGVGETQYF. The DNA of the CDR3 is TGTGCCAGCAGCACAAGGAGCGGGGTGGGGGAGACCCAGTACTTC.

This clone was seen a few times. The genes are TRBV6-6 and TRBJ2-2; 8 positions agree with TRBD1. The CDR3 length is 16 residues. Unmatched junction bases numbered 10, after V lost 6 bases and J lost 4 bases. The germline V gene has CDR1 MNHNY and CDR2 SVGAGI (reference sequence). In DNA form, the CDR3 reads TGTGCCAGCAGCCCAGGACAGGGAGGACCCACCGGGGAGCTGTTTTTT. It encodes CASSPGQGGPTGELFF.

The rearrangement joins TRBV29-1 to TRBJ1-1, with TRBD1 identical over 7 bases. Germline lookup yields CDR1 SQVTM and CDR2 ANQGSEA. This CDR3 comprises 13 residues. V lost 5 bases, J lost 0 bases, and 3 bases stayed unmatched. CDR3 in DNA: TGCAGCGTTTACAGGGGCTTGAACACTGAAGCTTTCTTT. Protein sequence: CSVYRGLNTEAFF.

The V and J genes are TRBV19 and TRBJ1-1, with 7 nucleotides matching TRBD1. Germline lookup yields CDR1 LNHDA and CDR2 SQIVND (reference sequence). This CDR3 spans 15 amino acids. J gave up 0 bases and V 7 bases, and 8 bases lay outside the gene matches. CDR3 sequence reads: CASTDPTGLNTEAFF. CDR3 nucleotide sequence: TGTGCCAGTACGGACCCGACAGGGTTGAACACTGAAGCTTTCTTT.

The chain recombines TRBV7-9 with TRBJ1-6; weak D call: TRBD1 (6 bases). This CDR3 region has 16 residues. Trimming pared 1 base from V and 2 bases from J, leaving 9 bases between. Germline-derived CDR1 and CDR2 are SEHNR and FQNEAQ (reference sequence). The CDR3 bases are TGTGCCAGCAGCTTAGATGGGGACACCTATAATTCACCCCTCCACTTT. It translates to CASSLDGDTYNSPLHF.

V usage is TRBV18 and J usage is TRBJ1-1; 7 bases agree with TRBD1. J lost 4 bases, V lost 0 bases, and 5 bases had no gene match. From germline, CDR1 is KGHSH and CDR2 LQKENI. The CDR3 is 15 residues long. This CDR3 is CASSPPNRGSTEAFF. The DNA of the CDR3 is TGTGCCAGCTCACCACCGAACAGGGGAAGCACTGAAGCTTTCTTT.

This chain connects TRBV7-2 to TRBJ1-5, with a possible D match to TRBD1 (6 bases). This CDR3 spans 15 amino acids. The V end lost 5 bases, the J end lost 3 bases, and 14 bases lay between the germline ends. Germline V lookup: CDR1 SGHTA, CDR2 FQGNSA. The CDR3 sequence: CASSPDRFPNQPQHF. The DNA for the CDR3 is TGTGCCAGCAGCCCAGACAGGTTCCCCAATCAGCCCCAGCATTTT.

The gene calls are TRBV14 and TRBJ2-3, with TRBD2 matching 8 bases. This CDR3 region has 15 residues. V lost 3 bases and J lost 1; bases outside the gene matches: 3. The germline V gene encodes CDR1 SGHDN and CDR2 FVKESK. The CDR3: CASSQQAGGTDTQYF. As DNA, the CDR3 is TGTGCCAGCAGCCAGCAAGCGGGGGGCACAGATACGCAGTATTTT.

The chain couples TRBV9 to TRBJ2-5, with 8 bases fitting TRBD2. Unmatched junction bases numbered 6, after V lost 0 bases and J lost 2 bases. Germline V gene lookup returns CDR1 SGDLS and CDR2 YYNGEE. The CDR3 is made up of 16 amino acids. The CDR3, as DNA: TGTGCCAGCAGCGTAGCTGGGGTAGCGGGGCAAGAGACCCAGTACTTC. This translates into CASSVAGVAGQETQYF.

The chain uses TRBV7-2 and TRBJ2-1, with D perhaps TRBD1 (6 bases). The CDR3 is made up of 15 amino acids. Trimming shortened V by 0 bases and J by 0 bases, and 6 bases separated the two germline ends. The germline V gene has CDR1 SGHTA and CDR2 FQGNSA. The CDR3 region has the DNA TGTGCCAGCAGCTTAGCACAGGGCTCCTACAATGAGCAGTTCTTC. This codes for CASSLAQGSYNEQFF.

This clone appeared once. V is TRBV6-6 and J is TRBJ1-5; D possibly corresponds to TRBD1 (6 bases). The CDR3 is 14 residues long. From germline, CDR1 is MNHNY and CDR2 SVGAGI (reference sequence). V shed 7 bases and J shed 6 bases, with 16 bases lying between them. The CDR3 sequence: CASNPGLDSQPQHF. The CDR3, as DNA: TGTGCCAGCAATCCAGGGTTGGACAGTCAGCCCCAGCATTTT.

The V and J genes are TRBV5-4 and TRBJ2-7, with TRBD2 matching over 9 bases. This CDR3 is 14 amino acids long. V lost 6 bases, J lost 1 base, and 5 bases stayed unmatched. Germline CDR1 and CDR2: SGHNT and YYREEE (reference sequence). For the CDR3, the DNA is TGTGCCAGCACGCTAGCGGGGAATTCCTACGAGCAGTACTTC. Encoded protein: CASTLAGNSYEQYF.

The V call is TRBV12-3 or TRBV12-4, the J call TRBJ1-1; D gene unclear. V was trimmed by 3 bases and J by 6 bases, leaving 11 bases between them. The CDR3 runs to 13 residues. This chain's CDR3 is CASSFIREAEAFF. CDR3 in DNA: TGTGCCAGCAGTTTCATCCGGGAGGCTGAAGCTTTCTTT.

The chain uses TRBV2 and TRBJ2-3, with D possibly being TRBD2 (6 bases). The V gene lost 5 bases and the J gene lost 2 bases, with 17 bases spanning the gap. From germline, CDR1 is SNHLY and CDR2 FYNNEI. This CDR3 spans 16 amino acids. DNA for the CDR3: TGTGCCAGCAGTCAGGATCCGGGACTCTACACAGATACGCAGTATTTT. Protein sequence: CASSQDPGLYTDTQYF.

The J gene is TRBJ2-7, the V gene TRBV5-4; 9 positions agree with TRBD1. This CDR3 contains 12 residues. Germline V lookup: CDR1 SGHNT, CDR2 YYREEE (reference sequence). The V and J ends lost 4 bases and 12 bases, in that order; junction bases with no gene match: 8. The CDR3 spells CASSQDRGRPYF. CDR3 in DNA: TGTGCCAGCAGCCAAGACAGGGGGAGGCCGTACTTC.

The chain recombines TRBV7-9 with TRBJ2-7, with D possibly being TRBD1 (6 bases). Germline CDR1 is SEHNR and CDR2 is FQNEAQ (reference sequence). V lost 8 bases, J lost 4 bases, and 12 bases lay in between. The CDR3 is made up of 12 amino acids. Written as DNA, the CDR3 is TGTGCCAGCGGGGGCAGCCTTTACGAGCAGTACTTC. This gives the protein CASGGSLYEQYF.